These 4 T cell receptor beta chains originate from one sample sequenced in a study of TIL therapy for anti-PD-1-resistant metastatic lung cancer. As to time point: pre-treatment sample, taken before nivolumab and TIL therapy. The libraries were made with immunoSEQ v3. The repertoire was sequenced with immunoSEQ multiplex PCR; TCRdb's copy has only in-frame clones and lacks some. The sample yields more than 45,000 clones, around 67% seen once. The source material was blood, sampled at baseline. The receptors originated from a person aged 25-85 years with non-small cell lung cancer.

The V and J genes are TRBV5-4 and TRBJ1-2; no firm D call. The CDR3 has 15 amino acids. Trimming cost V 0 bases and J 0 bases, with 9 bases left between them. The germline CDR1 and CDR2 sequences are SGHNT and YYREEE (reference sequence). Here the CDR3 reads CASSLDRNPNYGYTF. CDR3 bases: TGTGCCAGCAGCTTGGACAGAAACCCTAACTATGGCTACACCTTC. Looking up the rest from reference TRBV5-4 and TRBJ1-2 gives the full variable domain: ETGVTQSPTHLIKTRGQQVTLRCSSQSGHNTVSWYQQALGQGPQFIFQYYREEENGRGNFPPRFSGLQFPNYSSELNVNALELDDSALYLCASSLDRNPNYGYTFGSGTRLTVV.

The chain recombines TRBV29-1 with TRBJ2-7, with D unresolved. Per the germline V gene, CDR1 is SQVTM and CDR2 is ANQGSEA. The CDR3 spans 13 residues. V was shortened by 5 bases and J by 0 bases, with 11 bases between the two germline ends. The CDR3 protein is CSVSDLSSYEQYF. In DNA, the CDR3 is TGCAGCGTTTCAGACCTAAGCTCCTACGAGCAGTACTTC.

This clone was seen a few times. The chain recombines TRBV2 with TRBJ1-5, with D possibly TRBD1 on 5 matching bases. V shed 4 bases and J shed 5 bases, with 9 bases lying between them. Germline assignment: CDR1 SNHLY and CDR2 FYNNEI. There are 13 residues in the CDR3. CDR3 sequence (DNA): TGTGCCAGCAGTGGGCGCAGGGATCAGCCCCAGCATTTT. Translated: CASSGRRDQPQHF.

This clone was seen only once. The chain uses TRBV5-8 and TRBJ2-7; D possibly corresponds to TRBD1 (6 bases). The germline V gene has CDR1 SGHTS and CDR2 YDEGEE. Trimming removed 5 bases from V and 6 bases from J, with 12 bases in between. The CDR3 is 12 amino acids. The CDR3 DNA follows: TGTGCCAGCAGTCCCCAGGGGTCCGAGCAGTACTTC. Translating gives CASSPQGSEQYF.